This T cell receptor beta chain appears in the sequencing data of a study of technical replicates of blood from several donors (dated by TCRdb to about 2017). Library preparation employed the immunoSEQ multiplex PCR assay. TCRdb obtained this table from immuneACCESS and retained in-frame rearrangements with V and J assigned. These tables miss some clones; where compared with another copy, unresolved V genes account for less than half of the shortfall, and the remainder is unexplained. For this sample there are around 97,000 clones; approximately 95% appear just once. The ten largest clones take up roughly 0.35% of the sample. On this clone itself: The antigen it binds to is not known. No much larger clonotype is one base removed from it; base qualities were not supplied.

The sequence was collected from a human donor in good health. The sequenced sample was T cells isolated from PBMCs.

The DNA sequence is as follows: TGCGCCAGCAGAGCCGGGACTATGGGCTCCTACGAGCAGTACTTC. Its coded protein is CASRAGTMGSYEQYF. The rearrangement joined TRBV5-1 to TRBJ2-7; 7 nucleotides in the junction match TRBD2. Inclusive of the bounding cysteine and phenylalanine, the CDR3 is 15 residues long. Solely the CDR3 DNA is kept, with 45 bases framed from the first base. CDR1 and CDR2 are read off the germline V gene as SGHRS and YFSETQ. V is trimmed back by 5 bases and J by 0 bases, and the junction contains 8 bases that no gene match accounts for.